The present T cell receptor (beta chain) was sequenced within a study of blood T cells in healthy people across ages. The CDR3 contains 15 residues. V lost 3 bases to trimming and J lost 1 base; unmatched junction nucleotides: 4. CDR1 is DFQATT, CDR2 SNEGSKA, per germline (reference sequence). About 9.6 milliliters of peripheral blood were drawn from each donor into EDTA-treated tubes. Samples each had at least 5.5 micrograms of total RNA extracted. A second PCR, run for roughly 6 to 11 cycles, used a sample-barcoded 5' primer plus a J-beta primer mix. A 12-random-nucleotide template-switch adaptor tagged each cDNA molecule. TCRdb re-called the 5' RACE reads with MiXCR, one entry per CDR3 protein. The top ten clones hold around 13% of a sample with about 1.1 million distinct CDR3 sequences, 35% to 40% of them seen once.

Sequenced material: blood. The chain is built from TRBV20-1 and TRBJ2-3; 10 bases agree with TRBD2. This clonotype was sampled from a man aged 18 to 30 in good health. CDR3 protein: CSARPTSGGTDTQYF. The CDR3 coding sequence is TGCAGTGCTAGGCCTACTAGCGGGGGCACAGATACGCAGTATTTT.